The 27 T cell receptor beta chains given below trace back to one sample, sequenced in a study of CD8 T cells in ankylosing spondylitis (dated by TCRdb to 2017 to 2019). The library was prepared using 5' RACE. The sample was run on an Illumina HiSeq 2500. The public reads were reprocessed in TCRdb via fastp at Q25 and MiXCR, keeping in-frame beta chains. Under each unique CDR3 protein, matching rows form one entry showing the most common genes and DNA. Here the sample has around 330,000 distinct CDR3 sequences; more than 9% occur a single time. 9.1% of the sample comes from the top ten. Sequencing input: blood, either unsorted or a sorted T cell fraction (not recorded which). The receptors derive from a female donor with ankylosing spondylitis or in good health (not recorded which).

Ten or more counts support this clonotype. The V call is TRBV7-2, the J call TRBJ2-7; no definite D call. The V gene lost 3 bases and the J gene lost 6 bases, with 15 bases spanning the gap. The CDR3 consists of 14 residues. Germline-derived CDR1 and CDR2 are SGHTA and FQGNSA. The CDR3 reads CASSFFERVAEQYF. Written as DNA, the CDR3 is TGTGCCAGCAGCTTCTTCGAAAGGGTAGCCGAGCAGTACTTC.

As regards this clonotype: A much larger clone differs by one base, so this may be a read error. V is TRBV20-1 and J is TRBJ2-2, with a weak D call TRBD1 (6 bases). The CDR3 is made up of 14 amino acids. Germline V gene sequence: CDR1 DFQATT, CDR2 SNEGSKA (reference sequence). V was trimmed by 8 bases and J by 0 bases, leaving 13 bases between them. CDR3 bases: TGCAGTTCCGCACAGGGTGCGAACACCGGGGAGCTGTTTTTT. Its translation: CSSAQGANTGELFF.

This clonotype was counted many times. This CDR3 is CASSLLVGDGANVLTF. The CDR3 DNA is TGTGCCAGCAGTCTACTCGTTGGGGATGGGGCCAACGTCCTGACTTTC. The chain couples TRBV28 to TRBJ2-6; D remains unclear. The V end lost 5 bases, the J end lost 3 bases, and 14 bases lay between the germline ends. Germline CDR1 and CDR2: MDHEN and SYDVKM. The CDR3 is 16 amino acids.

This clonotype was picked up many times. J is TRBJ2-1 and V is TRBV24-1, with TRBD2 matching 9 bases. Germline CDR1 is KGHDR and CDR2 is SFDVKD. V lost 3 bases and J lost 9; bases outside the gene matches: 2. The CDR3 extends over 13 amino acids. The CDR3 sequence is CATSDGTSREQFF. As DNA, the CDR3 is TGTGCCACCAGTGATGGGACTAGCCGTGAGCAGTTCTTC.

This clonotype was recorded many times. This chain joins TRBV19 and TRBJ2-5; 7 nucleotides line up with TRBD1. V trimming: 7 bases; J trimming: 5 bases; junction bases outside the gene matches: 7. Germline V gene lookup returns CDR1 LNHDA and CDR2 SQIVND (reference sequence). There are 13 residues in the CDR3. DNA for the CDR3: TGTGCCAGTAACCCGACAGGGACCGAGACCCAGTACTTC. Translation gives CASNPTGTETQYF.

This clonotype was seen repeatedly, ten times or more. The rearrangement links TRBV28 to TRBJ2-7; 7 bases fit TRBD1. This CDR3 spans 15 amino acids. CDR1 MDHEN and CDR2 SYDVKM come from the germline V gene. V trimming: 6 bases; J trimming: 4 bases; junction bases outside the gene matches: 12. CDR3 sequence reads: CASSSHGTAFYEQYF. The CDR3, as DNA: TGTGCCAGCAGCTCGCATGGGACAGCCTTTTACGAGCAGTACTTC.

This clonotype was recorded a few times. The CDR3 region is CASSSGLAGGGQNTQYF. The CDR3 coding sequence is TGTGCCAGCAGCTCGGGACTAGCGGGAGGCGGCCAAAATACGCAGTATTTT. J is TRBJ2-3 and V is TRBV7-2; 15 bases line up with TRBD2. Germline CDR1 SGHTA, CDR2 FQGNSA. The CDR3 contains 17 residues. The junction had 9 bases not matched to a gene; V was cut back by 4 bases and J by 7 bases.

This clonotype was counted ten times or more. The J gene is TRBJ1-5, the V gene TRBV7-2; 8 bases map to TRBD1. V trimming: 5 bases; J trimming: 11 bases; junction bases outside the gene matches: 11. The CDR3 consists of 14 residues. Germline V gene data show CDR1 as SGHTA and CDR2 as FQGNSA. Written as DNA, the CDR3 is TGTGCCAGCAGCCGGGGACAGGCCCCTAAGGCCCAGCATTTT. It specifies CASSRGQAPKAQHF.

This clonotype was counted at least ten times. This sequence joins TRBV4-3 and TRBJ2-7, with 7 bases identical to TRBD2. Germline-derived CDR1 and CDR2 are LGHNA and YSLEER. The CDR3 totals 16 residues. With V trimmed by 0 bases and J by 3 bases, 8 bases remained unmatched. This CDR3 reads CASSQDYGGGSYEQYF. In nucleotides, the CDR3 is TGCGCCAGCAGCCAAGACTACGGGGGAGGGAGCTACGAGCAGTACTTC.

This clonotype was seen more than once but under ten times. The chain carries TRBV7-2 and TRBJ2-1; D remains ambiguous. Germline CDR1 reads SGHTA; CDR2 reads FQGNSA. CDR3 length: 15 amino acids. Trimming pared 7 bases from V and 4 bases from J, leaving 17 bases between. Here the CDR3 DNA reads TGTGCCAGCACCACTGATAGGGCGAATTACAATGAGCAGTTCTTC. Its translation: CASTTDRANYNEQFF.

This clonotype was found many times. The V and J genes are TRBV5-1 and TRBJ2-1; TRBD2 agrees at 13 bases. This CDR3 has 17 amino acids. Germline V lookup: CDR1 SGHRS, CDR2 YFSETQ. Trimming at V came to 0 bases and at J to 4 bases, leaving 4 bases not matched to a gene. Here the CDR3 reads CASSLEGGLAGYNEQFF. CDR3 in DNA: TGCGCCAGCAGCTTGGAAGGGGGACTAGCGGGGTACAATGAGCAGTTCTTC.

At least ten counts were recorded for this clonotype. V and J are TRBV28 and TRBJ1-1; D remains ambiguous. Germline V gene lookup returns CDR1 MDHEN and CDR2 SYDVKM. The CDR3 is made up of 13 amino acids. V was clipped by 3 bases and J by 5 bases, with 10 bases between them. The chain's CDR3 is CASSFEPRTEAFF. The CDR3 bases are TGTGCCAGCAGTTTCGAACCGAGGACTGAAGCTTTCTTT.

The CDR3 DNA is TGTGCCAGCAGTTCGCCGATACTAGCGGTAGACCGCAATGAGCAGTTCTTC. This codes for CASSSPILAVDRNEQFF. The chain employs TRBV27 and TRBJ2-1; 8 bases fit TRBD2. CDR1 is MNHEY, CDR2 SMNVEV, per germline (reference sequence). V gave up 4 bases and J gave up 6 bases; unmatched junction bases: 14. The CDR3 loop spans 17 amino acids.

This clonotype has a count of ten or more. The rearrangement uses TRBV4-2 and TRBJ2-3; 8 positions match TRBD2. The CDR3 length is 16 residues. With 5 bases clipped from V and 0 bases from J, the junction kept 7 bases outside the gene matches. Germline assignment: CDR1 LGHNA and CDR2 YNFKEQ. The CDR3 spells CASSVTGGRSTDTQYF. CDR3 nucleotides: TGTGCCAGCAGCGTAACGGGGGGGAGAAGCACAGATACGCAGTATTTT.

CDR3 nucleotide sequence: TGCGCCAGCAGCGGAACAGGGGATCGGACCGGGGAGCTGTTTTTT. Its translation is CASSGTGDRTGELFF. This chain joins TRBV5-1 and TRBJ2-2; 7 positions match TRBD1. Germline V gene sequence: CDR1 SGHRS, CDR2 YFSETQ. The CDR3 has 15 residues. V lost 4 bases, J lost 5 bases, and 8 bases stayed unmatched.

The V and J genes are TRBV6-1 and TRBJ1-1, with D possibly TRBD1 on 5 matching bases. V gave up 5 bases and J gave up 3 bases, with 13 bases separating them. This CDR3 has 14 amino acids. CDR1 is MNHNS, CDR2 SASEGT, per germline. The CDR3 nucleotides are TGTGCCAGCAGTCCCGGGACCCTCTACACTGAAGCTTTCTTT. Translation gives CASSPGTLYTEAFF.

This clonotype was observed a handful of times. The CDR3 region has the DNA TGTGCCAGCAGTTTCGACAGGGGGCAAGAGACCCAGTACTTC. Translated, it gives CASSFDRGQETQYF. The V gene is TRBV12-3 or TRBV12-4, the J gene TRBJ2-5; the match to TRBD1 covers 9 bases. The ends lost 3 bases at V and 2 bases at J; junction bases unmatched: 1. This CDR3 comprises 14 residues.

CDR3 DNA sequence: TGCAGTGCTAGAGATTTACGGACAGCCCCGAACACTGAAGCTTTCTTT. This codes for CSARDLRTAPNTEAFF. The rearrangement uses TRBV20-1 and TRBJ1-1, with D possibly being TRBD1 (6 bases). The V end was cut by 0 bases, the J end by 1 base, with 15 bases between. CDR3 length equals 16 residues. The germline gives CDR1 DFQATT, CDR2 SNEGSKA (reference sequence).

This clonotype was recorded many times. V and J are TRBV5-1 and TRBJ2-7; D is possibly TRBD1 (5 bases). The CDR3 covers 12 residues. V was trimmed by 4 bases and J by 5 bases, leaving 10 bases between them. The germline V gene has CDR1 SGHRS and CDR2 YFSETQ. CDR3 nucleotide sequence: TGCGCCAGCAGCCTGAAAGGGGACGAGCAGTACTTC. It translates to CASSLKGDEQYF. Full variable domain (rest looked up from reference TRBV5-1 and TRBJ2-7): KAGVTQTPRYLIKTRGQQVTLSCSPISGHRSVSWYQQTPGQGLQFLFEYFSETQRNKGNFPGRFSGRQFSNSRSEMNVSTLELGDSALYLCASSLKGDEQYFGPGTRLTVT.

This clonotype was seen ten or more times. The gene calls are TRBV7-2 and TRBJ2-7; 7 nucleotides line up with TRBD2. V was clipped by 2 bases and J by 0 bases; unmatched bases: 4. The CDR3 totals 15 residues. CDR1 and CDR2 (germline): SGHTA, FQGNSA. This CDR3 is CASSLYSGISYEQYF. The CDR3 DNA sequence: TGTGCCAGCAGCTTATACAGCGGGATCTCCTACGAGCAGTACTTC.

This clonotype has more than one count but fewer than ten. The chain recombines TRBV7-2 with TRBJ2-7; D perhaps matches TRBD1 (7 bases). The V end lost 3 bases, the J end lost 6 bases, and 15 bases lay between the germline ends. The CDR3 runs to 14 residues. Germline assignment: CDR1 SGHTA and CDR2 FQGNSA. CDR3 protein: CASSFRTGDCEQYF. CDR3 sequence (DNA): TGTGCCAGCAGCTTCCGAACAGGGGACTGCGAGCAGTACTTC.

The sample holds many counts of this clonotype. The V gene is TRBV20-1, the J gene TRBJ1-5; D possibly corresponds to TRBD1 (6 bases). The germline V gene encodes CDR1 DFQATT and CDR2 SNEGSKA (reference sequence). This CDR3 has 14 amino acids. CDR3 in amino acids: CSLRYGSGEQPQHF. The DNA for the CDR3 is TGCAGCCTACGGTATGGGTCAGGGGAACAGCCCCAGCATTTT.

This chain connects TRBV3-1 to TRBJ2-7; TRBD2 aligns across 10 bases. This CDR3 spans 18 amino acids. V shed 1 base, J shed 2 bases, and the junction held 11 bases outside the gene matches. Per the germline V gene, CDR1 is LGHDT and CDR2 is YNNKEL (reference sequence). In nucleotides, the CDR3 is TGTGCCAGCAGCCAAGTCGCTACTAGCGGGGCCTACCCCTACGAGCAGTACTTC. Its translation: CASSQVATSGAYPYEQYF.

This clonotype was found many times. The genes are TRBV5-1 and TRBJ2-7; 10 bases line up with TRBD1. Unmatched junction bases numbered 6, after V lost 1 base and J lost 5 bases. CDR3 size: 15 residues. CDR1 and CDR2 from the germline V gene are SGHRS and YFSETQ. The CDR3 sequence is CASSLHRDRGHEQYF. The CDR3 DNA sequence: TGCGCCAGCAGCTTGCATAGGGACAGGGGCCACGAGCAGTACTTC.

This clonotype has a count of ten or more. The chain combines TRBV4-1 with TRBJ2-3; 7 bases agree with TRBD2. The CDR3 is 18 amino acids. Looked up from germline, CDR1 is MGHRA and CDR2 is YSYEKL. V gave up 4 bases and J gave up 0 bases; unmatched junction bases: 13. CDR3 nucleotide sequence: TGCGCCAGCAGCCCAAGCCTTCCGACTAGCCTCAGCACAGATACGCAGTATTTT. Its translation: CASSPSLPTSLSTDTQYF.

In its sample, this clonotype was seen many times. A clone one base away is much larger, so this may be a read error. The DNA for the CDR3 is TGTGCCAGCAGCTTACCAGAGACCCAGTACTTC. Protein sequence: CASSLPETQYF. V gene TRBV7-2 combines with J gene TRBJ2-5; D not certain. Germline V CDR1 and CDR2: SGHTA, FQGNSA. CDR3 size: 11 residues. V shed 2 bases and J shed 4 bases, with 2 bases lying between them.

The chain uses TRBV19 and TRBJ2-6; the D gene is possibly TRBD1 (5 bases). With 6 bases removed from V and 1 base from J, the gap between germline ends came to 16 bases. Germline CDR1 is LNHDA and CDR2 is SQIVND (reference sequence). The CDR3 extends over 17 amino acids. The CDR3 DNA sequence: TGTGCCAGTAGCAAAACAGGTATTCGGTCTGGGGCCAACGTCCTGACTTTC. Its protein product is CASSKTGIRSGANVLTF.